This T cell receptor (beta chain) appears in the sequencing data of a study of Ad26.COV2.S vaccination and SARS-CoV-2 variants. A few counts support this clone. Antigen: not known. The table came from immunoSEQ multiplex PCR; TCRdb's copy has only in-frame clones and leaves some out. Of over 130,000 clones listed, 86% were seen once; the top ten hold 4% to 6%. Looked up from germline, CDR1 is SEHNR and CDR2 is FQNEAQ (reference sequence). V gave up 4 bases and J gave up 0 bases, with 4 bases separating them. The length of the CDR3 is 13 residues. Findings of the study overall: Compared with placebo recipients, vaccine recipients had higher spike-specific TCR breadth.

Sequenced here: peripheral blood, sampled after recovery from COVID-19. V is TRBV7-9 and J is TRBJ1-3; unclear D gene. This sequence was found in a human donor who had recovered from COVID-19. The CDR3 loop is CASSSNSGNTIYF. CDR3 DNA sequence: TGTGCCAGCAGCTCCAACTCTGGAAACACCATATATTTT.